This T cell receptor (beta chain) appears in the sequencing data of a study of human T cells and chemical hapten exposure. Study-level results: High-frequency TCRs, those above 1 in 1000, stayed the same after DPC sensitization. Compared to controls, expanded TCRs made significantly more large clusters of similar CDR3s.

Germline V CDR1 and CDR2: MGHRA, YSYEKL. Trimming took off 4 bases at V and 1 base at J, with 10 bases between the two ends. This CDR3 contains 14 residues. Indicated time point: pre-sensitization, week 0. The treatment here: therapeutic diphenylcyclopropenone sensitization with weekly scalp DPC. Each CDR3 protein gets one entry after TCRdb re-called the RACE reads with MiXCR. The table includes more than 300,000 distinct CDR3 sequences, less than 6.5% detected once. This clonotype was recorded many times. The antigen is not known. The source is a woman in her 50s with alopecia areata. Some clones in this sample may be carry-over from other donors' samples. V and J are TRBV4-1 and TRBJ1-1; tentative D call: TRBD1 (6 bases). This material consisted of whole blood, taken in connection with sensitization to the hapten diphenylcyclopropenone (DPC). Here the CDR3 DNA reads TGCGCCAGCAGCCGACAGGAAGCGAACACTGAAGCTTTCTTT. Its translation is CASSRQEANTEAFF.